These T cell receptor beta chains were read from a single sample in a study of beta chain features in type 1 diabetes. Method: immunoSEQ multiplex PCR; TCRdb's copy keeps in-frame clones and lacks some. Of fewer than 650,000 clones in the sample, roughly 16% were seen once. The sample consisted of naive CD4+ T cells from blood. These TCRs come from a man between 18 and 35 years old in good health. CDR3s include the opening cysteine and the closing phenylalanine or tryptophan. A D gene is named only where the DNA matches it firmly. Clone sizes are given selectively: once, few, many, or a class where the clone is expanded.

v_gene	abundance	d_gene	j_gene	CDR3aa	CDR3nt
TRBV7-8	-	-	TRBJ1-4	CASSSGASNEKLFF	TGTGCCAGCAGCTCGGGGGCATCTAATGAAAAACTGTTTTTT
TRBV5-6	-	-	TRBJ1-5	CASNLGQVNQPQHF	TGTGCCAGCAATCTTGGTCAGGTCAATCAGCCCCAGCATTTT
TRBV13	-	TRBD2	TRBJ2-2	CASSLGLMKRGNTGELFF	TGTGCCAGCAGCTTAGGCCTAATGAAGCGGGGGAACACCGGGGAGCTGTTTTTT
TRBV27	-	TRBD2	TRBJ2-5	CASSPLDLAGETQYF	TGTGCCAGCAGTCCCCTCGATTTAGCGGGAGAGACCCAGTACTTC
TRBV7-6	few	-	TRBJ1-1	CASSLLNTEAFF	TGTGCCAGCAGCTTACTCAACACTGAAGCTTTCTTT
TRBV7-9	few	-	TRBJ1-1	CASSLNSGNTEAFF	TGTGCCAGCAGCTTAAATAGTGGGAACACTGAAGCTTTCTTT
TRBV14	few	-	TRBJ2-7	CASSLLIQPQGEQYF	TGTGCCAGCAGCCTTCTGATTCAACCCCAAGGCGAGCAGTACTTC
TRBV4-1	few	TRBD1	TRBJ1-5	CASSPGRGSNQPQHF	TGCGCCAGCAGCCCGGGCAGGGGGAGTAATCAGCCCCAGCATTTT
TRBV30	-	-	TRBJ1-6	CAWTITVNQSPLHF	TGTGCCTGGACTATTACAGTAAATCAGTCACCCCTCCACTTT
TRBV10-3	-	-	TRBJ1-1	CAITSGLTAEAFF	TGTGCCATCACGTCAGGGCTGACAGCTGAAGCTTTCTTT
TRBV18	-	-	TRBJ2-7	CASSQDLSYEQYF	TGTGCCAGCTCCCAGGATCTTTCCTACGAGCAGTACTTC
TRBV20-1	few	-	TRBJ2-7	CSARRGYEQYF	TGCAGTGCTAGACGCGGATACGAGCAGTACTTC
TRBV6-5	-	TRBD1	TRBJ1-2	CASSEQGNYGYTF	TGTGCCAGCAGTGAACAGGGGAACTATGGCTACACCTTC
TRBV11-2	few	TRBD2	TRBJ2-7	CATRGLAGEGTYEQYF	TGTGCCACAAGGGGACTAGCGGGAGAGGGCACCTACGAGCAGTACTTC
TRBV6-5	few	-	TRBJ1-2	CASRLTGLYGYTF	TGTGCCAGCAGACTTACAGGACTCTATGGCTACACCTTC
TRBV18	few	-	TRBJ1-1	CASSQTPGMNTEAFF	TGTGCCAGCTCACAAACCCCAGGTATGAACACTGAAGCTTTCTTT
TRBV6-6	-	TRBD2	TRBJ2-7	CASSRTSGTYEQYF	TGTGCCAGCAGCCGGACTAGCGGGACCTACGAGCAGTACTTC
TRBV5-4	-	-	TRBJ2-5	CASSLGGTRRETQYF	TGTGCCAGCAGCTTGGGTGGGACAAGGAGAGAGACCCAGTACTTC
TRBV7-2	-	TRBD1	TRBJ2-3	CASSSADRGRDTQYF	TGTGCCAGCAGCTCGGCGGACAGGGGGCGAGATACGCAGTATTTT
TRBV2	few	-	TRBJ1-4	CASSQGIEKLFF	TGTGCCAGCAGTCAGGGGATAGAAAAACTGTTTTTT
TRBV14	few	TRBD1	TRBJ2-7	CASSQAIRQGKNEQYF	TGTGCCAGCAGCCAAGCCATAAGACAGGGGAAGAACGAGCAGTACTTC
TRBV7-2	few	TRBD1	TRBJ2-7	CASSPKGASFYEQYF	TGTGCCAGCAGCCCCAAGGGGGCGTCTTTTTACGAGCAGTACTTC
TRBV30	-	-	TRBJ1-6	CAWDGQPTSPLHF	TGTGCCTGGGACGGGCAGCCAACTTCACCCCTCCACTTT
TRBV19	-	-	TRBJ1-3	CATMPAFSGNTIYF	TGTGCCACCATGCCGGCGTTCTCTGGAAACACCATATATTTT
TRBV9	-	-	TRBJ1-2	CASSVEDRGYGYTF	TGTGCCAGCAGCGTAGAAGATAGGGGCTATGGCTACACCTTC
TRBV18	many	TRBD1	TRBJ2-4	CASSPIGTGQNIQYF	TGTGCCAGCTCACCAATCGGGACAGGGCAGAACATTCAGTACTTC
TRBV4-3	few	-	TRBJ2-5	CASSQRTGETQYF	TGCGCCAGCAGCCAAAGAACTGGAGAGACCCAGTACTTC
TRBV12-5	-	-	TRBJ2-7	CASGLVREYEQYF	TGTGCTAGTGGTTTGGTACGTGAGTACGAGCAGTACTTC
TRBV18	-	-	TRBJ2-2	CASSPLAGELFF	TGTGCCAGCTCACCATTGGCCGGGGAGCTGTTTTTT
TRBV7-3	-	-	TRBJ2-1	CASSLTYRDNEQFF	TGTGCCAGCAGCCTTACGTACAGGGACAATGAGCAGTTCTTC
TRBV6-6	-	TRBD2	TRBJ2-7	CASSYLILASTYEQYF	TGTGCCAGCAGTTACTTGATACTAGCGTCGACCTACGAGCAGTACTTC
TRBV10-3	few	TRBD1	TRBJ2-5	CAISGTGGRETQYF	TGTGCCATCAGTGGGACAGGGGGCCGGGAGACCCAGTACTTC
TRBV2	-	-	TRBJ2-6	CASSEQGANVLTF	TGTGCCAGCAGTGAGCAAGGGGCCAACGTCCTGACTTTC
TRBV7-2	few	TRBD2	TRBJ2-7	CASSLGTSGRLNEQYF	TGTGCCAGCAGCTTAGGGACTAGCGGGAGACTGAACGAGCAGTACTTC
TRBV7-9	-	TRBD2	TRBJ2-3	CASSVLAGVSDTQYF	TGTGCCAGCAGCGTACTAGCGGGAGTGTCAGATACGCAGTATTTT
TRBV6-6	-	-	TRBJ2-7	CASSYSRGDLYEQYF	TGTGCCAGCAGTTACTCGCGCGGGGATCTCTACGAGCAGTACTTC
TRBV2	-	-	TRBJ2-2	CASNYQLNTGELFF	TGTGCCAGCAATTATCAGCTGAACACCGGGGAGCTGTTTTTT